The 14 T cell receptor beta chains below all came from one sample that was sequenced in a study of regulatory T cells in long-lasting Graves disease. The sample's time point: newly diagnosed GD, antithyroid drugs for less than 3 months. Following extraction of RNA from PBMCs, that RNA was used to make the TCR library. Relying on iRepertoire HTBI primers and Arm-PCR of CDR3 regions, the team built TCR beta libraries. TCRdb used MiXCR to reprocess the multiplex PCR reads, holding one entry per CDR3 protein. The table includes roughly 610,000 distinct CDR3 sequences, roughly 15% detected once. These data are also associated with another study on T cells in Graves' hyperthyroidism and ophthalmopathy.

This material consisted of peripheral blood mononuclear cells (PBMCs), taken at new diagnosis, from a patient treated with antithyroid drugs. The receptors were gathered from a woman aged 25 to 39 with Graves disease.

This clonotype has only a few counts. The chain couples TRBV15 to TRBJ1-1; weak D call: TRBD1 (6 bases). This CDR3 contains 14 residues. V lost 3 bases and J lost 4, with 12 bases in between. Germline V CDR1 and CDR2: LNHNV, YYDKDF (reference sequence). The CDR3 bases are TGTGCCACCAGCAGCTTCGGGGGCGGCACTGAAGCTTTCTTT. Translating it yields CATSSFGGGTEAFF.

This clonotype was counted a few times. V and J are TRBV27 and TRBJ2-4; D is possibly TRBD1 (5 bases). CDR3 length: 12 amino acids. Trimming removed 6 bases at V and 5 bases at J, with 8 bases between. Germline CDR1 reads MNHEY; CDR2 reads SMNVEV (reference sequence). CDR3 sequence reads: CASSTGQNIQYF. CDR3 nucleotide sequence: TGTGCCAGCAGCACAGGACAAAACATTCAGTACTTC.

This clonotype was recorded a few times. The chain links TRBV6-1 to TRBJ2-3, with D uncertain. This CDR3 comprises 12 residues. Between the trimmed V and J ends, which lost 11 bases and 4 bases, there was a span of 13 bases. Germline V gives CDR1 MNHNS, CDR2 SASEGT. The CDR3 coding sequence is TGTGCCGGGAAGACCTGCCCAGATACGCAGTATTTT. It translates to CAGKTCPDTQYF.

This clonotype was recorded at least ten times. The rearrangement links TRBV6-1 to TRBJ2-7, with D possibly being TRBD2 (6 bases). Trimming pared 7 bases from V and 0 bases from J, leaving 16 bases between. This CDR3 comprises 15 residues. CDR1 and CDR2 (germline): MNHNS, SASEGT. The CDR3 sequence: CASNTGTAISYEQYF. CDR3 DNA sequence: TGTGCCAGCAACACCGGGACTGCGATCTCCTACGAGCAGTACTTC.

The chain is built from TRBV29-1 and TRBJ2-7, with 10 nucleotides matching TRBD1. The V gene's germline CDR1 is SQVTM and CDR2 ANQGSEA. The junction had 6 bases not matched to a gene; V was cut back by 1 base and J by 6 bases. The CDR3 is 14 amino acids. CDR3 nucleotides: TGCAGCGTTGAAGTGGGACAGGGGCTTGGCGAGCAGTACTTC. Protein sequence: CSVEVGQGLGEQYF.

This clonotype was picked up many times. V is TRBV28 and J is TRBJ1-2; perhaps TRBD1 as D (5 bases). CDR1 MDHEN and CDR2 SYDVKM come from the germline V gene. The CDR3 has 14 amino acids. The germline V and J ends were trimmed by 2 bases and 9 bases, with 16 bases remaining between them. This CDR3 is CASSLGARGESYTF. The CDR3, as DNA: TGTGCCAGCAGTTTAGGGGCCAGAGGCGAAAGCTACACCTTC.

The chain recombines TRBV3-1 with TRBJ1-6; D not certain. Trimming took off 7 bases at V and 5 bases at J, with 12 bases between the two ends. This CDR3 has 14 residues. Germline V gene sequence: CDR1 LGHDT, CDR2 YNNKEL (reference sequence). The CDR3 nucleotides are TGTGCCAGCACGGAGGATGTCGATAATTCACCCCTCCACTTT. The encoded protein is CASTEDVDNSPLHF.

Details on this clonotype: A clone one base away is much larger, so this may be a read error. The J gene is TRBJ2-1, the V gene TRBV7-2; D might be TRBD2 (6 bases). CDR3 length: 13 residues. CDR1 is SGHTA and CDR2 is FQGNSA in the germline V gene. CDR3 DNA: TGTGCCAGCAGCTTTGACAGAAGGAGGGAACAGGTCTTC. As protein: CASSFDRRREQVF.

This clonotype was seen more than once but under ten times. CDR3 coding DNA: TGCAGTGCTCTATCGTGGACGGACCAAGAGACCCAGTACTTC. This translates into CSALSWTDQETQYF. The chain links TRBV20-1 to TRBJ2-5, with no clear D. Germline V CDR1 and CDR2: DFQATT, SNEGSKA (reference sequence). V dropped 5 bases and J dropped 0 bases, with 13 bases sitting between them. The CDR3 runs 14 residues.

This clonotype has more than one count but fewer than ten. V gene TRBV28 combines with J gene TRBJ1-2, with TRBD1 matching over 8 bases. In germline, CDR1 is MDHEN, CDR2 SYDVKM. The CDR3 loop spans 15 amino acids. Germline trimming cut 6 bases from V and 4 bases from J; bases unmatched to any gene: 10. In DNA form, the CDR3 reads TGTGCCAGCAGCCAAGGGACAGGACTGGGCTATGGCTACACCTTC. This gives the protein CASSQGTGLGYGYTF.

V is TRBV18 and J is TRBJ2-7; no clear D. V was cut by 3 bases and J by 2 bases, with 11 bases left in between. Germline loops: CDR1 KGHSH, CDR2 LQKENI. This CDR3 contains 14 residues. The CDR3, as DNA: TGTGCCAGCTCACCCCGAGACGATACCTACGAGCAGTACTTC. Protein: CASSPRDDTYEQYF.

The CDR3 here is CASSSQYIRSQETQYF. The CDR3 DNA sequence: TGTGCCAGCAGCTCGCAATATATCAGATCCCAAGAGACCCAGTACTTC. The chain combines TRBV11-2 with TRBJ2-5; D gene uncertain. V was clipped by 4 bases and J by 1 base, with 16 bases between them. Germline CDR1 is SGHAT and CDR2 is FQNNGV. The CDR3 has 16 residues.

This clonotype appeared many times. The CDR3 is CASSSTGPPSDYGYTF. CDR3 nucleotide sequence: TGCGCCAGCAGCTCCACTGGACCGCCCTCGGACTATGGCTACACCTTC. The chain carries TRBV5-1 and TRBJ1-2; D remains ambiguous. V dropped 3 bases and J dropped 3 bases, with 18 bases sitting between them. Germline loops: CDR1 SGHRS, CDR2 YFSETQ. The CDR3 is 16 residues long.

The J gene is TRBJ2-7, the V gene TRBV24-1, with D possibly TRBD1 on 5 matching bases. Trimming removed 3 bases from V and 2 bases from J, with 10 bases in between. Germline loops: CDR1 KGHDR, CDR2 SFDVKD. This CDR3 has 14 residues. This CDR3 reads CATSDADRPYEQYF. CDR3 DNA sequence: TGTGCCACCAGTGATGCCGACAGACCCTACGAGCAGTACTTC.